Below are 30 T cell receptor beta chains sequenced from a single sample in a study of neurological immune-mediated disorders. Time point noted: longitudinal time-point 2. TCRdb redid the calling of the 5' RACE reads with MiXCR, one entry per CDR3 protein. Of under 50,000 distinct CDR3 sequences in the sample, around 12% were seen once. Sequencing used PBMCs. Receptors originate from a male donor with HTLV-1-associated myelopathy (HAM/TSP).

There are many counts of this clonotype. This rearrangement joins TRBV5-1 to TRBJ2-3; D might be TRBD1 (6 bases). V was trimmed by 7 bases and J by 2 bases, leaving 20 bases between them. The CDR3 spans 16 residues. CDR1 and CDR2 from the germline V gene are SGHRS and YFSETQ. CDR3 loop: CASAEKGESYTDTQYF. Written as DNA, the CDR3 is TGCGCCAGCGCAGAGAAGGGGGAGAGTTACACAGATACGCAGTATTTT.

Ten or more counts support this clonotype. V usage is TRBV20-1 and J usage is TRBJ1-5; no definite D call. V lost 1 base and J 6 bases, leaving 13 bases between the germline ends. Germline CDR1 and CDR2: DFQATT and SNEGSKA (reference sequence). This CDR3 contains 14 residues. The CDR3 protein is CSARGGRMSQPQHF. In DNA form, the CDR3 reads TGCAGTGCTAGAGGAGGGCGGATGAGTCAGCCCCAGCATTTT.

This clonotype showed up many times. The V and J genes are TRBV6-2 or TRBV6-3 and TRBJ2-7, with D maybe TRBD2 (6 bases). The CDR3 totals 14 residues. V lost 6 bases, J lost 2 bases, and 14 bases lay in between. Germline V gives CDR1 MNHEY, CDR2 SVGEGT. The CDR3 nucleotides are TGTGCCAGCAGCGAATGGAGGGATACCTACGAGCAGTACTTC. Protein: CASSEWRDTYEQYF.

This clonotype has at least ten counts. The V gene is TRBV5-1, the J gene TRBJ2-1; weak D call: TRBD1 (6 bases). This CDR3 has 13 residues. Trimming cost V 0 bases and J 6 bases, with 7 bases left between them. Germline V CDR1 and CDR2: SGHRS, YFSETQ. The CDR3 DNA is TGCGCCAGCAGCTTGGGACAGGCCAATGAGCAGTTCTTC. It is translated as CASSLGQANEQFF.

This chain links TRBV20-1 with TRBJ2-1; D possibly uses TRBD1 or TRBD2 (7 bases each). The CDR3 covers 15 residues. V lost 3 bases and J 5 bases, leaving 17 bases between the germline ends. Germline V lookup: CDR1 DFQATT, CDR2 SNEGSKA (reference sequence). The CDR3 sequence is CSASLGGTANNEQFF. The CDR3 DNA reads TGCAGTGCTAGTCTGGGGGGGACAGCTAACAATGAGCAGTTCTTC.

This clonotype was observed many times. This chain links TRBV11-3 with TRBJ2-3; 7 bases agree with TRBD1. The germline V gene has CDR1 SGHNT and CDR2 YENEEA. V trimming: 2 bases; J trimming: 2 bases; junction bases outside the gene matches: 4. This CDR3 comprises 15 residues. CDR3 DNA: TGTGCCAGCAGCTTAATGACAGGGTACACAGATACGCAGTATTTT. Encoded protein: CASSLMTGYTDTQYF. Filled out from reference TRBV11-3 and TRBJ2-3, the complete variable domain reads EAGVVQSPRYKIIEKKQPVAFWCNPISGHNTLYWYLQNLGQGPELLIRYENEEAVDDSQLPKDRFSAERLKGVDSTLKIQPAELGDSAVYLCASSLMTGYTDTQYFGPGTRLTVL.

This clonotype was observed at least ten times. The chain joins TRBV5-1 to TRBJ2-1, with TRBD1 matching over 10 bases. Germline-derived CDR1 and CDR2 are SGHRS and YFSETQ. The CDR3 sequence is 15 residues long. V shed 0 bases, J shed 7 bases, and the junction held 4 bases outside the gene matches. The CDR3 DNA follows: TGCGCCAGCAGCTTGGTGGGACAGGGGAGGAATGAGCAGTTCTTC. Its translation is CASSLVGQGRNEQFF.

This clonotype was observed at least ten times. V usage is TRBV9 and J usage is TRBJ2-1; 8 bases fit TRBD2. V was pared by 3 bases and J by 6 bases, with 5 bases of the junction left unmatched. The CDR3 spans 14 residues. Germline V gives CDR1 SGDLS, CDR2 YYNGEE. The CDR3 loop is CASSGRGARNEQFF. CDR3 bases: TGTGCCAGCAGCGGGCGGGGGGCTCGCAATGAGCAGTTCTTC.

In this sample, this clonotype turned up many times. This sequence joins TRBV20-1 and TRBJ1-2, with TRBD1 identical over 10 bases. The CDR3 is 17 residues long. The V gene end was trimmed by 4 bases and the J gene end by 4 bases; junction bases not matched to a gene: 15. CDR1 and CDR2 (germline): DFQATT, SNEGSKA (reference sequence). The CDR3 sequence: CSATAKGGTGEIYGYTF. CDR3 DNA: TGCAGTGCTACGGCTAAAGGAGGGACAGGGGAGATCTATGGCTACACCTTC.

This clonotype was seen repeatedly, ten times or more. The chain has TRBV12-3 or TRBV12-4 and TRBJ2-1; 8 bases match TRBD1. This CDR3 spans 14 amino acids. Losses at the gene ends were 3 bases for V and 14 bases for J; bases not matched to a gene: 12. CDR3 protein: CASSFEGNRGFKFF. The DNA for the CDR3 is TGTGCCAGCAGTTTCGAAGGGAACAGGGGGTTTAAGTTCTTC.

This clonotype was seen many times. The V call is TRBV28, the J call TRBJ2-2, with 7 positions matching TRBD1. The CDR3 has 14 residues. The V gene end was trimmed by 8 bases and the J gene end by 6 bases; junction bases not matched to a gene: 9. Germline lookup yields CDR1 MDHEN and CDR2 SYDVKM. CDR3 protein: CASLRSGGAGELFF. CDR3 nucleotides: TGTGCCAGCCTGCGTTCAGGGGGTGCCGGGGAGCTGTTTTTT.

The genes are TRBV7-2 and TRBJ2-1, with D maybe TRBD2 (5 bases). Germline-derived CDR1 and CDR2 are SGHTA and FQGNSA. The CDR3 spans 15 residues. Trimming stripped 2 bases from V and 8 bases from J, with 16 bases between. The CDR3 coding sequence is TGTGCCAGCAGCTTAAGGACTGGCAGGCTGGATGAGCAGTTCTTC. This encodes CASSLRTGRLDEQFF.

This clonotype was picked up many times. Here the CDR3 reads CASSPSYGYTF. In DNA, the CDR3 is TGTGCCAGCAGCCCTTCCTATGGCTACACCTTC. The V and J genes are TRBV6-2 or TRBV6-3 and TRBJ1-2; no clear D. The V end was cut by 6 bases, the J end by 4 bases, with 6 bases between. The V gene's germline CDR1 is MNHEY and CDR2 SVGEGT. The CDR3 is made up of 11 amino acids.

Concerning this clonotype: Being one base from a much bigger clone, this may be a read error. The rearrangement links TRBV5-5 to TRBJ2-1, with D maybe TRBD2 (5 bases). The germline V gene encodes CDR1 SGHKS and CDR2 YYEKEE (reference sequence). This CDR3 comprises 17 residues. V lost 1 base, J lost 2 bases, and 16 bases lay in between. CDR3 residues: CASSLLRVALTYNEQFF. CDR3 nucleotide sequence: TGTGCCAGCAGCTTGTTACGGGTAGCGCTTACCTACAATGAGCAGTTCTTC.

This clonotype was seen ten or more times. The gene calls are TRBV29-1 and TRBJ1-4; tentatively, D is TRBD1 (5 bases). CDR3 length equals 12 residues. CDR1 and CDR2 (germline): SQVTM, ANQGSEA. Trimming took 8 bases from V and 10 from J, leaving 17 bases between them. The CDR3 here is CSLGRPMGKLFF. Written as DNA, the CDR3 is TGCAGCTTGGGACGGCCGATGGGAAAACTGTTTTTT.

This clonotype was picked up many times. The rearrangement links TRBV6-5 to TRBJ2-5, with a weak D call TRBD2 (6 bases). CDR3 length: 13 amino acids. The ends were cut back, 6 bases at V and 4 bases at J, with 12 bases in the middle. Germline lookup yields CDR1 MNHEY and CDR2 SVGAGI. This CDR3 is CASSRWRGETQYF. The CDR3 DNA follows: TGTGCCAGCAGCCGATGGCGGGGAGAGACCCAGTACTTC.

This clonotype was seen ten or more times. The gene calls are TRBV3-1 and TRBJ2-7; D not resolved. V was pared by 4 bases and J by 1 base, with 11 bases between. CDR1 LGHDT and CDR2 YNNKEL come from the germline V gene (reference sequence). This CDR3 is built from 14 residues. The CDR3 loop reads CASSPVQASYEQYF. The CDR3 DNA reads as TGTGCCAGCAGCCCAGTTCAGGCATCCTACGAGCAGTACTTC.

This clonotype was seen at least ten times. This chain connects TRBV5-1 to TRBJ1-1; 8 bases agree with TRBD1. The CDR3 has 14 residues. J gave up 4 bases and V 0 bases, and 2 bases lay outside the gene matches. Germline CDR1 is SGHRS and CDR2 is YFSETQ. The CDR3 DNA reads TGCGCCAGCAGCTTGGACGGACAGGGCACTGAAGCTTTCTTT. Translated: CASSLDGQGTEAFF.

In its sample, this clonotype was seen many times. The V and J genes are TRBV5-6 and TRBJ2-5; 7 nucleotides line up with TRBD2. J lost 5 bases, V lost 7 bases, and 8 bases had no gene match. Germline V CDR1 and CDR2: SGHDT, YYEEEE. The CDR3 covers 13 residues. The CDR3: CASGQLASETQYF. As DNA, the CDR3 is TGTGCCAGCGGCCAACTAGCGTCGGAGACCCAGTACTTC.

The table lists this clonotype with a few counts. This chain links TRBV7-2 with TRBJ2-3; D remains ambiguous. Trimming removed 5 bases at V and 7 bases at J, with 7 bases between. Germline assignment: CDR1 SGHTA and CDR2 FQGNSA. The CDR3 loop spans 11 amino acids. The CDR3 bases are TGTGCCAGCAGCAAAAGAAATACGCAGTATTTT. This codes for CASSKRNTQYF.

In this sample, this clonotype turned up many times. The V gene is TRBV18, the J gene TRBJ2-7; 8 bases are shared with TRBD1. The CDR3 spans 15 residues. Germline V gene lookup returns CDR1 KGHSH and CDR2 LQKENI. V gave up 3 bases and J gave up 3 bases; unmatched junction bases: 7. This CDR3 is CASSPDRANLYEQYF. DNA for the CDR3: TGTGCCAGCTCACCGGACAGGGCGAACCTCTACGAGCAGTACTTC.

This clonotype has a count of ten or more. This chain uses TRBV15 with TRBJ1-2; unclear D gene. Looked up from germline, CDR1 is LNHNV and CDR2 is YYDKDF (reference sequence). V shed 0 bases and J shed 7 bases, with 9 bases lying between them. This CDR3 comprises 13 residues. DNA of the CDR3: TGTGCCACCAGCAGAGATCGGTCGCGTGGCTACACCTTC. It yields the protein CATSRDRSRGYTF.

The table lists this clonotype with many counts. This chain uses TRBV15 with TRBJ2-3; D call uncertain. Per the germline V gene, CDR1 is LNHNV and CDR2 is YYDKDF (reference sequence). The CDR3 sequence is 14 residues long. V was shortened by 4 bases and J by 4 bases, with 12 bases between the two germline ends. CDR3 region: CATSTTSAPDTQYF. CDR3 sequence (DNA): TGTGCCACCAGCACAACAAGTGCCCCAGATACGCAGTATTTT.

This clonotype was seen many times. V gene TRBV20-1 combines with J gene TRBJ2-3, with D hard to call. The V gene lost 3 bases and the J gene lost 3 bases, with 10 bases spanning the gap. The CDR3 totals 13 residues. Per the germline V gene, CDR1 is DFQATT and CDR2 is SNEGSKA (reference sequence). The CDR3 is CSASMGGTDTQYF. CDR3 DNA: TGCAGTGCTAGTATGGGCGGAACAGATACGCAGTATTTT.

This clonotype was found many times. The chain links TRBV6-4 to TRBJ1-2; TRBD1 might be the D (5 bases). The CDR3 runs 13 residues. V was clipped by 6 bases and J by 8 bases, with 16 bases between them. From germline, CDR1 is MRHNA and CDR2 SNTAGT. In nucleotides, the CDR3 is TGTGCCAGCAGGAACGGGCAGGGAGAGGGCTACACCTTC. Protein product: CASRNGQGEGYTF.

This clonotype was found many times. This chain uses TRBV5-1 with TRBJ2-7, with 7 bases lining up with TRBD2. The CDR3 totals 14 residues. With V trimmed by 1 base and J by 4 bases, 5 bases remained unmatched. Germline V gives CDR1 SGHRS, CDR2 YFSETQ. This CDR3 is CASSLIAGEYEQYF. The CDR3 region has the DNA TGCGCCAGCAGCTTGATTGCGGGGGAATACGAGCAGTACTTC. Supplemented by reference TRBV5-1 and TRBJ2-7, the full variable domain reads KAGVTQTPRYLIKTRGQQVTLSCSPISGHRSVSWYQQTPGQGLQFLFEYFSETQRNKGNFPGRFSGRQFSNSRSEMNVSTLELGDSALYLCASSLIAGEYEQYFGPGTRLTVT.

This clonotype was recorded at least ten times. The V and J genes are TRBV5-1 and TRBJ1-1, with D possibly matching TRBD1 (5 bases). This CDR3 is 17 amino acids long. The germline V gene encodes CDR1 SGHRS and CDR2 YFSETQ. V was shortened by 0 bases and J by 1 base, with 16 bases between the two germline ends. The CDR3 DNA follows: TGCGCCAGCAGCTTGGGAGGGGTTGGAAGCAGGAACACTGAAGCTTTCTTT. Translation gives CASSLGGVGSRNTEAFF.

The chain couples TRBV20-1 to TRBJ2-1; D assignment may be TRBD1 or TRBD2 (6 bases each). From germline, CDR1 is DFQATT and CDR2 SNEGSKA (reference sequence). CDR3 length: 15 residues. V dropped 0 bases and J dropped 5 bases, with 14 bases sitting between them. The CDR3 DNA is TGCAGTGCTAGAGATCCTCGGGGGCCCGACAATGAGCAGTTCTTC. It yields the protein CSARDPRGPDNEQFF.

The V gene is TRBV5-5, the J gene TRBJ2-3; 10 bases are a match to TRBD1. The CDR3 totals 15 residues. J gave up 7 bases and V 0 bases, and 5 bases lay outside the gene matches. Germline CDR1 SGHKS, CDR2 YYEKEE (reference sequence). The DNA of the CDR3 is TGTGCCAGCAGCTTGGCCGGGACAGGGGTGCATACGCAGTATTTT. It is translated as CASSLAGTGVHTQYF. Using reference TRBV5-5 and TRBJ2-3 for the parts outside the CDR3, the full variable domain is DAGVTQSPTHLIKTRGQQVTLRCSPISGHKSVSWYQQVLGQGPQFIFQYYEKEERGRGNFPDRFSARQFPNYSSELNVNALLLGDSALYLCASSLAGTGVHTQYFGPGTRLTVL.

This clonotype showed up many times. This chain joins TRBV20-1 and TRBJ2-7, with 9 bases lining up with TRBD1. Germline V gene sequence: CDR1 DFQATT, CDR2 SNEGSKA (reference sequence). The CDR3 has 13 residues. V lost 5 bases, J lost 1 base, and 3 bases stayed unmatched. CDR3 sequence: CSAYRGLSYEQYF. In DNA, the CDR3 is TGCAGTGCTTACAGGGGGCTGTCCTACGAGCAGTACTTC.